This record concerns one T cell receptor (beta chain) sequence. Its antigen is not identified. The data belong to a study of cytomegalovirus exposure and HLA in healthy donors. Notes on the study in general: Researchers reported in a later analysis that common viral pathogens appeared linked to several top clusters. The study listed under 200 cytomegalovirus-associated TCR beta chains.

Primers: 60 Vbeta forward and 13 Jbeta reverse. The authors' processing: A later analysis tallied some 84 million unique TCR beta chains, about 11 million of them shared. Profiling relied on immunoSEQ multiplex PCR, and the TCRdb table lists in-frame clones only, not all of them. The DNA gave D and trimming, while V, J and clone size come from that table. The sample yields under 200,000 clones, about 85% seen once. The CDR3 length is 12 residues. Looked up from germline, CDR1 is SNHLY and CDR2 is FYNNEI. Trimming removed 7 bases at V and 9 bases at J, with 13 bases between. This sequence was found in a man in his forties or fifties in good health and CMV-seropositive. The chain uses TRBV2 and TRBJ2-4; no reliable D call. Sequencing was performed on PBMCs. Here the CDR3 DNA reads TGTGCCAGCACCTGGTCGGGTGGCATTCAGTACTTC. Protein: CASTWSGGIQYF.